The 27 T cell receptor beta chains below were found in one sample sequenced in a study of blood T cell repertoires in COVID-19. Measured with immunoSEQ multiplex PCR; TCRdb has only the in-frame clones, and not every one. Of about 160,000 clones listed, approximately 92% are singletons. Input material: peripheral blood. The receptors originated from a man aged 25 to 40 with COVID-19, enrolled during active disease.

The chain combines TRBV6-5 with TRBJ1-2; the D gene is possibly TRBD1 (6 bases). V was shortened by 4 bases and J by 6 bases, with 12 bases between the two germline ends. Germline CDR1 is MNHEY and CDR2 is SVGAGI. This CDR3 comprises 13 residues. The CDR3 is CASSFSGDDGYTF. DNA for the CDR3: TGTGCCAGCAGTTTTTCAGGGGATGATGGCTACACCTTC.

The chain couples TRBV29-1 to TRBJ1-2, with 7 bases identical to TRBD1. CDR1 and CDR2 from the germline V gene are SQVTM and ANQGSEA. The CDR3 has 14 amino acids. Germline trimming cut 0 bases from V and 4 bases from J; bases unmatched to any gene: 5. The CDR3 nucleotides are TGCAGCGTTGAAGATTTGAGACAGGGCTATGGCTACACCTTC. Protein: CSVEDLRQGYGYTF.

The chain employs TRBV6-5 and TRBJ1-1; TRBD1 might be the D (5 bases). The germline V gene encodes CDR1 MNHEY and CDR2 SVGAGI. Trimming shortened V by 0 bases and J by 7 bases, and 15 bases separated the two germline ends. The CDR3 loop spans 15 amino acids. This chain's CDR3 is CASSYSVRADGEAFF. The CDR3 DNA sequence: TGTGCCAGCAGTTACTCGGTCAGGGCCGACGGTGAAGCTTTCTTT.

This clone was detected a few times. V is TRBV6-2 or TRBV6-3 and J is TRBJ2-1; D is uncertain. The germline V gene has CDR1 MNHEY and CDR2 SVGEGT. Trimming took 3 bases from V and 6 from J, leaving 15 bases between them. This CDR3 has 15 amino acids. This chain's CDR3 is CASSYQDAGPNEQFF. Here the CDR3 DNA reads TGTGCCAGCAGTTATCAGGATGCTGGGCCCAATGAGCAGTTCTTC.

This chain uses TRBV5-6 with TRBJ2-1; possibly TRBD2 for D (6 bases). The germline V gene has CDR1 SGHDT and CDR2 YYEEEE. The CDR3 is 14 residues long. Trimming took off 3 bases at V and 10 bases at J, with 17 bases between the two ends. The CDR3 DNA reads as TGTGCCAGCAGCTCCACCGGGGGTCTGGACGAGCAGTTCTTC. Protein product: CASSSTGGLDEQFF.

The V and J genes are TRBV5-1 and TRBJ1-2; D gene ambiguous. Germline CDR1 reads SGHRS; CDR2 reads YFSETQ. The CDR3 extends over 15 amino acids. V was pared by 3 bases and J by 3 bases, with 15 bases between. The CDR3 region is CASSSRGGRDYGYTF. DNA of the CDR3: TGCGCCAGCAGCTCCCGGGGAGGGCGGGACTATGGCTACACCTTC.

This clone was seen more than once but under ten times. The gene calls are TRBV30 and TRBJ1-1; D is perhaps TRBD1 (6 bases). V was cut by 0 bases and J by 5 bases, with 10 bases left in between. Germline CDR1 GTSNPN, CDR2 SVGIG (reference sequence). The CDR3 is 13 amino acids. The CDR3 DNA sequence: TGTGCCTGGAGTGTATTGACAGGTACTGAAGCTTTCTTT. It specifies CAWSVLTGTEAFF.

This clone was counted a single time. The chain recombines TRBV9 with TRBJ2-3, with TRBD1 as a possible D gene (6 bases). CDR1 and CDR2 (germline): SGDLS, YYNGEE. The CDR3 consists of 16 residues. Trimming pared 3 bases from V and 0 bases from J, leaving 14 bases between. For the CDR3, the DNA is TGTGCCAGCAGCGGGACCGGGACACCTAGCACAGATACGCAGTATTTT. It codes for CASSGTGTPSTDTQYF.

V usage is TRBV7-2 and J usage is TRBJ2-7; 12 bases line up with TRBD2. Per the germline V gene, CDR1 is SGHTA and CDR2 is FQGNSA. The CDR3 has 15 amino acids. The trim removed 3 bases at V and 1 base at J, leaving 1 base unmatched. CDR3 sequence reads: CASSFLAGGSYEQYF. CDR3 sequence (DNA): TGTGCCAGCAGCTTCCTAGCGGGGGGGTCCTACGAGCAGTACTTC.

The DNA for the CDR3 is TGCGCCAGCAGCCAAGAGCTTAGGACTCCCGGTAGCACAGATACGCAGTATTTT. Its translation is CASSQELRTPGSTDTQYF. The V gene is TRBV4-1, the J gene TRBJ2-3, with D maybe TRBD2 (5 bases). Germline V CDR1 and CDR2: MGHRA, YSYEKL. This CDR3 has 18 amino acids. Trimming took off 0 bases at V and 0 bases at J, with 16 bases between the two ends.

The chain uses TRBV9 and TRBJ1-2; D might be TRBD1 (5 bases). The germline V gene has CDR1 SGDLS and CDR2 YYNGEE. The CDR3 runs 17 residues. Between the trimmed V and J ends, which lost 0 bases and 3 bases, there was a span of 18 bases. CDR3 region: CASSVEGQLTIYYGYTF. The CDR3 coding sequence is TGTGCCAGCAGCGTAGAGGGGCAGCTCACTATCTACTATGGCTACACCTTC.

This chain uses TRBV19 with TRBJ1-5; no firm D call. V was trimmed by 7 bases and J by 4 bases, leaving 8 bases between them. Germline values: CDR1 LNHDA, CDR2 SQIVND (reference sequence). The CDR3 has 12 amino acids. In DNA, the CDR3 is TGTGCCAGTAATTCAGGAAATCAGCCCCAGCATTTT. It translates to CASNSGNQPQHF. Drawing the rest from reference TRBV19 and TRBJ1-5, the complete variable domain is DGGITQSPKYLFRKEGQNVTLSCEQNLNHDAMYWYRQDPGQGLRLIYYSQIVNDFQKGDIAEGYSVSREKKESFPLTVTSAQKNPTAFYLCASNSGNQPQHFGDGTRLSIL.

This rearrangement joins TRBV9 to TRBJ2-7; D gene ambiguous. Deletions cut 2 bases from V and 0 bases from J, with 12 bases between. CDR3 length: 15 amino acids. The germline gives CDR1 SGDLS, CDR2 YYNGEE. Here the CDR3 DNA reads TGTGCCAGCAGCGTTGGCCCTGGCAGCTCCTACGAGCAGTACTTC. This gives the protein CASSVGPGSSYEQYF.

The V call is TRBV7-8, the J call TRBJ2-5, with D possibly being TRBD1 (6 bases). This CDR3 comprises 13 residues. Trimming cost V 3 bases and J 5 bases, with 10 bases left between them. Germline V CDR1 and CDR2: SGHVS, FQNEAQ. The CDR3 sequence is CASSFNREETQYF. In nucleotides, the CDR3 is TGTGCCAGCAGCTTTAACAGGGAGGAGACCCAGTACTTC.

This clone was seen more than once but under ten times. The chain carries TRBV15 and TRBJ1-1; 8 bases map to TRBD1. The germline CDR1 and CDR2 sequences are LNHNV and YYDKDF (reference sequence). The CDR3 covers 16 residues. The V and J ends lost 2 bases and 4 bases, in that order; junction bases with no gene match: 9. The CDR3 reads CATSRSPTGVGTEAFF. The DNA of the CDR3 is TGTGCCACCAGCAGATCCCCGACAGGGGTCGGCACTGAAGCTTTCTTT.

The V call is TRBV10-3, the J call TRBJ2-3, with 14 bases that match TRBD2. The CDR3 has 19 amino acids. Per germline, CDR1 ENHRY and CDR2 SYGVKD. J gave up 2 bases and V 2 bases, and 9 bases lay outside the gene matches. The CDR3 region has the DNA TGTGCCATCAGTGAGACAGGACTAGCGGGGGGCTCCTTCACAGATACGCAGTATTTT. This encodes CAISETGLAGGSFTDTQYF.

The gene calls are TRBV10-3 and TRBJ1-1; 12 bases match TRBD1. CDR3 length equals 11 residues. The germline V gene encodes CDR1 ENHRY and CDR2 SYGVKD. With V trimmed by 9 bases and J by 10 bases, 3 bases remained unmatched. Written as DNA, the CDR3 is TGTGCCATAAGGGGACAGGGGGCAGCTTTCTTT. Encoded protein: CAIRGQGAAFF.

J is TRBJ1-1 and V is TRBV7-2, with TRBD1 matching 8 bases. CDR1 SGHTA and CDR2 FQGNSA come from the germline V gene. The length of the CDR3 is 17 residues. The trim removed 1 base at V and 7 bases at J, leaving 14 bases unmatched. The CDR3 DNA reads as TGTGCCAGCAGCTTAGGGACAGGGCCAAAGGCCCGCTTTGAAGCTTTCTTT. Translated: CASSLGTGPKARFEAFF.

The genes are TRBV5-8 and TRBJ2-3; possible D gene TRBD1, 5 bases. V was cut by 2 bases and J by 6 bases, with 22 bases left in between. This CDR3 comprises 17 residues. Germline CDR1 and CDR2: SGHTS and YDEGEE. CDR3 amino acids: CASSFSFQGKAKDTQYF. CDR3 nucleotide sequence: TGTGCCAGCAGCTTTTCGTTTCAGGGTAAGGCCAAGGATACGCAGTATTTT. Variable domain in full (rest from reference TRBV5-8 and TRBJ2-3): EAGVTQSPTHLIKTRGQQATLRCSPISGHTSVYWYQQALGLGLQFLLWYDEGEERNRGNFPPRFSGRQFPNYSSELNVNALELEDSALYLCASSFSFQGKAKDTQYFGPGTRLTVL.

This clone turned up a few times. J is TRBJ1-2 and V is TRBV30, with D uncertain. The length of the CDR3 is 16 residues. The V end was cut by 4 bases, the J end by 5 bases, with 23 bases between. Germline V gives CDR1 GTSNPN, CDR2 SVGIG (reference sequence). The CDR3 DNA is TGTGCCTGGACCTCCGGGATCGCCGAAAAAGATTATGGCTACACCTTC. Translated, it gives CAWTSGIAEKDYGYTF.

The chain employs TRBV5-1 and TRBJ2-7, with 11 bases fitting TRBD1. The germline CDR1 and CDR2 sequences are SGHRS and YFSETQ. The J segment lost 7 bases and the V segment lost 4 bases, leaving 4 bases of the junction unmatched. The CDR3 sequence is 13 residues long. This CDR3 reads CASSEDRGREQYF. The CDR3 nucleotides are TGCGCCAGCAGCGAGGACAGGGGGCGAGAGCAGTACTTC. The full variable domain, completed using reference TRBV5-1 and TRBJ2-7, is KAGVTQTPRYLIKTRGQQVTLSCSPISGHRSVSWYQQTPGQGLQFLFEYFSETQRNKGNFPGRFSGRQFSNSRSEMNVSTLELGDSALYLCASSEDRGREQYFGPGTRLTVT.

To note about this clone: Mismatch with germline at one junction end may stem from a read error. This chain links TRBV12-3 or TRBV12-4 with TRBJ2-7; D is possibly TRBD1 (6 bases). The CDR3 has 13 residues. CDR3 DNA sequence: TGTGCCAGCACTTTACAGGGTCCCTACGAGCAGTACTTC. Amino acid sequence: CASTLQGPYEQYF.

The chain employs TRBV9 and TRBJ2-5, with 8 bases aligning to TRBD1. This CDR3 has 15 residues. V trimming: 7 bases; J trimming: 2 bases; junction bases outside the gene matches: 10. Germline CDR1 is SGDLS and CDR2 is YYNGEE. The CDR3, as DNA: TGTGCCAGCGCAGTTGGGACAGGTGTACAAGAGACCCAGTACTTC. Its protein is CASAVGTGVQETQYF.

The chain has TRBV28 and TRBJ1-4; 8 bases fit TRBD1. V gave up 5 bases and J gave up 8 bases; unmatched junction bases: 7. The germline CDR1 and CDR2 sequences are MDHEN and SYDVKM. The CDR3 has 14 amino acids. In nucleotides, the CDR3 is TGTGCCAGCAGTCCTCCGGGACAGGCCGAAAAACTGTTTTTT. Encoded protein: CASSPPGQAEKLFF.

Here the CDR3 reads CASSLLPGTAYNSPLHF. Here the CDR3 DNA reads TGTGCCAGCAGCTTACTTCCCGGGACAGCCTATAATTCACCCCTCCACTTT. The V call is TRBV7-9, the J call TRBJ1-6; TRBD1 agrees at 7 bases. J gave up 2 bases and V 2 bases, and 6 bases lay outside the gene matches. Looked up from germline, CDR1 is SEHNR and CDR2 is FQNEAQ (reference sequence). This CDR3 region has 17 residues. Supplemented by reference TRBV7-9 and TRBJ1-6, the full variable domain reads DTGVSQNPRHKITKRGQNVTFRCDPISEHNRLYWYRQTLGQGPEFLTYFQNEAQLEKSRLLSDRFSAERPKGSFSTLEIQRTEQGDSAMYLCASSLLPGTAYNSPLHFGNGTRLTVT.

V gene TRBV5-6 combines with J gene TRBJ1-4, with TRBD1 as a possible D gene (5 bases). Trimming pared 0 bases from V and 5 bases from J, leaving 11 bases between. The V gene's germline CDR1 is SGHDT and CDR2 YYEEEE. The CDR3 loop spans 15 amino acids. The CDR3 reads CASSLALTENEKLFF. The CDR3 nucleotides read TGTGCCAGCAGCTTGGCCCTGACAGAGAATGAAAAACTGTTTTTT.

The chain carries TRBV19 and TRBJ2-5; 11 nucleotides agree with TRBD2. Looked up from germline, CDR1 is LNHDA and CDR2 is SQIVND (reference sequence). The V gene end was trimmed by 0 bases and the J gene end by 2 bases; junction bases not matched to a gene: 2. The CDR3 has 16 residues. CDR3 sequence (DNA): TGTGCCAGTAGTATAGAACCTAGCGGGGGGCAAGAGACCCAGTACTTC. Encoded protein: CASSIEPSGGQETQYF.